These T cell receptor beta chains were read from a single sample in a study of cytomegalovirus exposure and HLA in healthy donors. The assay was immunoSEQ multiplex PCR, and TCRdb's table has in-frame clones only and misses some. The table lists some 110,000 clones, under 90% of them singletons, with under 4% in the top ten. Sequencing was done on a sample of PBMCs. Every receptor here comes from a woman younger than 45 in good health and CMV-seronegative. Both conserved end residues are part of each CDR3. D genes are given only for firm matches. Expanded clones get a size class; other rows say once, few or many, or leave the size out.

TRBV27	TRBJ2-3	-	-	TGTGCCAGCAGCACATATCCCGGGAGTGGCGGGACGAAGGCAGATACGCAGTATTTT	CASSTYPGSGGTKADTQYF
TRBV10-2	TRBJ1-1	-	-	TGCGCCAGCAGTGAATCCCGACAGAAAGAAGCTTTCTTT	CASSESRQKEAFF
TRBV28	TRBJ1-5	-	-	TGTGCCAGCACTCTAGGCGCCAGTTTTAATCAGCCCCAGCATTTT	CASTLGASFNQPQHF
TRBV14	TRBJ2-3	-	-	TGTGCCAGCAGTCCCGGTAGTCTTCGTTTACGGGACACAGATACGCAGTATTTT	CASSPGSLRLRDTDTQYF
TRBV5-1	TRBJ2-7	-	TRBD2	TGCGCCAGCAGCCGGGGGGGACTAGCGAAAATCCACGAGCAGTACTTC	CASSRGGLAKIHEQYF
TRBV7-6	TRBJ2-5	-	TRBD2	TGTGCCAGCAGTTCTAGCGGGAGGGCCCTGGAGACCCAGTACTTC	CASSSSGRALETQYF
TRBV30	TRBJ1-4	-	TRBD1	TGTGCCTGGATGTGGCAGGGGGAGGAAAAACTGTTTTTT	CAWMWQGEEKLFF
TRBV28	TRBJ2-7	-	-	TGTGCCAGCAGTTTGGTTCGCCGTCGGACTATTGGCTACGAGCAGTACTTC	CASSLVRRRTIGYEQYF
TRBV7-8	TRBJ2-4	few	-	TGTGCCAGCAGCTTATTTCAGACAGGTTTTATGGCCAAAAACATTCAGTACTTC	CASSLFQTGFMAKNIQYF
TRBV28	TRBJ1-4	-	-	TGTGCCAGCAGTTTAGAGCAGGGGCGCGAAAAACTGTTTTTT	CASSLEQGREKLFF
TRBV9	TRBJ2-7	-	TRBD2	TGTGCCAGCAGCGCCCTAGCGGACCCCAACTACGAGCAGTACTTC	CASSALADPNYEQYF
TRBV19	TRBJ2-3	-	-	TGTGCCAGTAGCCCCGGGGACTCCAGCACAGATACGCAGTATTTT	CASSPGDSSTDTQYF
TRBV7-2	TRBJ2-3	-	TRBD2	TGTGCCAGCAGCTTAGCACTAGCGGGAGGAACAGATACGCAGTATTTT	CASSLALAGGTDTQYF
TRBV7-8	TRBJ1-5	-	-	TGTGCCAGCAGCTTAACCAGGGTGGGGCCTCAGCCCCAGCATTTT	CASSLTRVGPQPQHF
TRBV27	TRBJ1-6	-	-	TGTGCCAGCAGTCTCGGTTTAGGGGTGGGACCCCTCCACTTT	CASSLGLGVGPLHF
TRBV27	TRBJ1-2	-	TRBD1	TGTGCCAGCAGTGAGGACAGGGATTATGGCTACACCTTC	CASSEDRDYGYTF
TRBV27	TRBJ1-1	-	-	TGTGCCAGCAGTTTAGGTCTCGGGAGGGGGGACACTGAAGCTTTCTTT	CASSLGLGRGDTEAFF
TRBV7-2	TRBJ2-2	-	TRBD2	TGTGCCAGCAGCTTAGCACTAGCGGGAGTCCGGGAGCTGTTTTTT	CASSLALAGVRELFF
TRBV6-5	TRBJ1-3	-	TRBD1	TGTGCCAGCAGCCCAACAGGGGGCTCTGGAAACACCATATATTTT	CASSPTGGSGNTIYF
TRBV27	TRBJ2-5	-	-	TGTGCCAGCAGTTCCCGGGTCCGTCCCGGAGGCAGCGGGACCCAGTACTTC	CASSSRVRPGGSGTQYF
TRBV2	TRBJ1-1	-	-	TGTGCCAGCAGTGAAGGTCCTATCTACACTGAAGCTTTCTTT	CASSEGPIYTEAFF
TRBV19	TRBJ2-1	-	-	TGTGCCACCGGAGCGACCCCGAGCTCCTACAATGAGCAGTTCTTC	CATGATPSSYNEQFF
TRBV6-5	TRBJ1-2	-	-	TGTGCCAGCAGTACGGAGCCCATCTATGGCTACACCTTC	CASSTEPIYGYTF